Listed below are T cell receptor beta chains from one sample, sequenced in a study of blood T cell repertoires in COVID-19. The table came from immunoSEQ multiplex PCR; TCRdb's copy has only in-frame clones and leaves some out. The profile covers approximately 440,000 clones, with roughly nine tenths appearing a single time and roughly 0.7% taken by the ten largest. The sequenced sample was PBMCs or T cells enriched from blood (not recorded which). All receptors come from a young woman who had recovered from COVID-19. Both conserved end residues are part of each CDR3. The order of the fields is V gene, clone size, D gene, J gene, CDR3 DNA, CDR3 protein. D genes are given only for firm matches. Rows may omit the clone size; those that give it use once, few, many or a size class.

TRBV5-1	NA	TRBD1	TRBJ2-2	TGCGCCAGCAGCCGTGGGGACAGCCTCTACACCGGGGAGCTGTTTTTT	CASSRGDSLYTGELFF
TRBV30	NA	NA	TRBJ1-6	TGTGCCTGGAGCCGGGACAAGAATTCACCCCTCCACTTT	CAWSRDKNSPLHF
TRBV3-1/TRBV3-2	NA	TRBD1	TRBJ1-3	TGTGCCAGCAGCCATACCGGACAGGGGTCTGGAAACACCATATATTTT	CASSHTGQGSGNTIYF
TRBV25-1	NA	TRBD2	TRBJ2-2	TGTGCCAGCTCCGGGACTAGCGGGGGGATCGGGGAGCTGTTTTTT	CASSGTSGGIGELFF
TRBV6-5	NA	TRBD2	TRBJ2-7	TGTGCCAGCAAGGCGGGGGGGACTTACGAGCAGTACTTC	CASKAGGTYEQYF
TRBV5-1	once	NA	TRBJ1-1	TGCGCCAGCAGCTGGGGCGGCACTGAAGCTTTCTTT	CASSWGGTEAFF
TRBV30	once	NA	TRBJ1-5	TGTGCCTGGAGCGACTCCGGATCGCCCCAGCATTTT	CAWSDSGSPQHF
TRBV5-5	NA	TRBD1	TRBJ1-6	TGTGCCAGCAGCTTCACCGGGACAGGGGCATCACCCCTCCACTTT	CASSFTGTGASPLHF
TRBV15	NA	NA	TRBJ1-2	TGTGCCACCAGCAGCGTAAACAGGGAGAGGTATGGCTACACCTTC	CATSSVNRERYGYTF
TRBV18	NA	NA	TRBJ2-1	TGTGCCAGCCTGAGGAATGAGCAGTTCTTC	CASLRNEQFF
TRBV3-1/TRBV3-2	NA	NA	TRBJ1-2	TGTGCCAGCAGCCTACAGGCCGCCGGGGGCTATGGCTACACCTTC	CASSLQAAGGYGYTF
TRBV6-1	NA	NA	TRBJ1-1	TGTGCCAGCAGTGAAGTCGGGGGGCCGAAGTACACTGAAGCTTTCTTT	CASSEVGGPKYTEAFF
TRBV6-5	NA	NA	TRBJ1-1	TGTGCCAGCGGCAGGTACACTGAAGCTTTCTTT	CASGRYTEAFF
TRBV18	once	NA	TRBJ1-1	TGTGCCAGCTCACTCAGAGGGACTGAAGCTTTCTTT	CASSLRGTEAFF
TRBV3-1/TRBV3-2	NA	TRBD2	TRBJ2-2	TGTGCCAGCAGCCAAGTCGGGGGGAAGGACACCGGGGAGCTGTTTTTT	CASSQVGGKDTGELFF
TRBV2	NA	TRBD2	TRBJ2-5	TGTGCCAGCAGTCCTACGACTAGCGGACAAGAGACCCAGTACTTC	CASSPTTSGQETQYF
TRBV6-5	NA	NA	TRBJ2-3	TGTGCCAGCAGTTCGATCCGCGCAGATACGCAGTATTTT	CASSSIRADTQYF
TRBV6-6	NA	TRBD1	TRBJ2-7	TGTGCCAGCAGTTACTCGGTTACAGGGGACGAGCAGTACTTC	CASSYSVTGDEQYF
TRBV21-1	NA	NA	TRBJ2-7	TGTGCCAGCGGGAGCTCCTACGAGCAGTACTTC	CASGSSYEQYF
TRBV5-4	NA	TRBD1	TRBJ2-7	TGTGCCAGCAGTGGAACAGGGGGCGAGCAGTACTTC	CASSGTGGEQYF
TRBV5-5	few	NA	TRBJ1-6	TGTGCCAGCAGCTTGGATGACAGAGATTCACCCCTCCACTTT	CASSLDDRDSPLHF
TRBV9	NA	TRBD1	TRBJ1-2	TGTGCCAGCAGCCCCCGGACAGGGGACGCCTATGGCTACACCTTC	CASSPRTGDAYGYTF
TRBV7-2	NA	TRBD1	TRBJ2-1	TGTGCCAGCAGCCTCAGCCGGGACAGGGGATCCAATGAGCAGTTCTTC	CASSLSRDRGSNEQFF
TRBV30	NA	NA	TRBJ1-4	TGTGCCTGGAGTATGGGGAGAACTAATGAAAAACTGTTTTTT	CAWSMGRTNEKLFF
TRBV2	NA	NA	TRBJ1-1	TGTGCCAGCAGTGAAGTGGGTCGGGGTTTCACTGAAGCTTTCTTT	CASSEVGRGFTEAFF
TRBV18	NA	NA	TRBJ2-7	TGTGCCAGCTCACCAGAAGGGGGGGCTCGATACGAGCAGTACTTC	CASSPEGGARYEQYF
TRBV5-1	few	NA	TRBJ1-5	TGCGCCAGCAGCTTGGCAGGGCCTCAGCCCCAGCATTTT	CASSLAGPQPQHF
TRBV10-3	NA	TRBD2	TRBJ2-5	TGTGCCATCAGCCTCGGCAGCGGGGGCCAAGAGACCCAGTACTTC	CAISLGSGGQETQYF
TRBV6-1	once	NA	TRBJ1-5	TGTGCCAGCAGTGACACCGCTGACAGTAATCAGCCCCAGCATTTT	CASSDTADSNQPQHF
TRBV15	NA	TRBD1	TRBJ1-5	TGTGCCACCAGCCAAGGACAGGGAGGACAGCCCCAGCATTTT	CATSQGQGGQPQHF
TRBV3-1/TRBV3-2	NA	NA	TRBJ1-2	TGTGCCAGCAGCCCCCGGGGTGACGGGGGATATGGCTACACCTTC	CASSPRGDGGYGYTF
TRBV7-9	NA	NA	TRBJ1-1	TGTGCCAGCAGCTTATTTCTGAGGGCTTTCTTT	CASSLFLRAFF
TRBV5-4	NA	NA	TRBJ2-5	TGTGCCAGCAGGGTAGCTCATCAAGAGACCCAGTACTTC	CASRVAHQETQYF
TRBV2	NA	NA	TRBJ1-6	TGTGCCAGCAGCAGAGGACCCGCGGGAAATTCACCCCTCCACTTT	CASSRGPAGNSPLHF
TRBV5-1	NA	NA	TRBJ1-2	TGCGCCAGCAGCTTGGACCCGGACAGAAATGGCTACACCTTC	CASSLDPDRNGYTF
TRBV7-9	once	TRBD1	TRBJ2-5	TGTGCCAGCAGCCGAGGACAGGGGGAGACCCAGTACTTC	CASSRGQGETQYF
TRBV30	NA	NA	TRBJ1-1	TGTGCCTGGAGTGGACCCTTCCAGGGGAAGGCTGAAGCTTTCTTT	CAWSGPFQGKAEAFF
TRBV19	NA	TRBD1	TRBJ1-5	TGTGCCAGTAGGCGATTGTCGGGCAGGGGGAGCAATCAGCCCCAGCATTTT	CASRRLSGRGSNQPQHF
TRBV5-5	once	TRBD2	TRBJ2-3	TGTGCCAGCAGTCCCCTAGCGGGGGGGCCTGGAGATACGCAGTATTTT	CASSPLAGGPGDTQYF
TRBV4-2	NA	NA	TRBJ1-3	TGTGCCAGCAGCCAAGCGACGGGGGAAGTCTCTGGAAACACCATATATTTT	CASSQATGEVSGNTIYF
TRBV2	NA	NA	TRBJ1-1	TGTGCCAGCAACGACAGGTTGAACACTGAAGCTTTCTTT	CASNDRLNTEAFF
TRBV6-5	NA	NA	TRBJ1-5	TGTGCCAGCAGTTACTCACAGGGAAGACAGCCCCAGCATTTT	CASSYSQGRQPQHF
TRBV3-1/TRBV3-2	NA	TRBD2	TRBJ2-7	TGTGCCAGCAGCCAAGGCCTCAGCGGGGGGGCCAGGAGGATCTACGAGCAGTACTTC	CASSQGLSGGARRIYEQYF
TRBV7-2	NA	NA	TRBJ1-4	TGTGCCAGCAGCTTAAACGGAGGTCCTAATGAAAAACTGTTTTTT	CASSLNGGPNEKLFF
TRBV29-1	once	TRBD1	TRBJ2-2	TGCACCATCGACAGGGATAACACCGGGGAGCTGTTTTTT	CTIDRDNTGELFF
TRBV14	once	TRBD1	TRBJ2-1	TGTGCCAGCAGCCAAGGAAGGCAGGGGGTAGGACACAATGAGCAGTTCTTC	CASSQGRQGVGHNEQFF
TRBV28	NA	TRBD1	TRBJ1-1	TGTGCCAGCAGTTCCTCATTACAGGGGGCGTTAGGAGCTTTCTTT	CASSSSLQGALGAFF
TRBV5-8	few	TRBD1	TRBJ2-1	TGTGCCAGCAGCCCCCGGGACAGGGACAATGAGCAGTTCTTC	CASSPRDRDNEQFF
TRBV19	NA	TRBD1	TRBJ1-2	TGTGCCAGTAGTCCCTCGACAGGGGGATATGGCTACACCTTC	CASSPSTGGYGYTF
TRBV5-1	NA	NA	TRBJ1-1	TGCGCCAGTACCGACGGGACAGAAGCTTTCTTT	CASTDGTEAFF
TRBV10-1	NA	NA	TRBJ1-3	TGCGCCAGATTACAGGGACGTTGGGACACCATATATTTT	CARLQGRWDTIYF
TRBV28	NA	NA	TRBJ1-1	TGTGCCAGCCGAACCACCGGGAAGGAAGCTTTCTTT	CASRTTGKEAFF
TRBV27	NA	NA	TRBJ1-2	TGTGCCAGCACCTCCCGAGGAGGCAGAGCGATATTAAACTATGGCTACACCTTC	CASTSRGGRAILNYGYTF
TRBV27	NA	TRBD1	TRBJ1-6	TGTGCCAGCAGTTCCGGACAGGGTTATAATTCACCCCTCCACTTT	CASSSGQGYNSPLHF